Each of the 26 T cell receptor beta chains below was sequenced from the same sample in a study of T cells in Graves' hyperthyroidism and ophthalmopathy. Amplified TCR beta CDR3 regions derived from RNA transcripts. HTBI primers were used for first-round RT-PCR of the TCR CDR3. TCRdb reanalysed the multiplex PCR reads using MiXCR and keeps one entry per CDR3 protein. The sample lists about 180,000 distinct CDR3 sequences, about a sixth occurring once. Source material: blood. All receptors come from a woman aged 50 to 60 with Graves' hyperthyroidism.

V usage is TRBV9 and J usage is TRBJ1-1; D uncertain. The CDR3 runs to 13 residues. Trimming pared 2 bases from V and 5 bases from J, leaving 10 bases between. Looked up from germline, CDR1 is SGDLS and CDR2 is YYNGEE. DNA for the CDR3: TGTGCCAGCAGCGTCGGGAGGGCAACTGAAGCTTTCTTT. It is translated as CASSVGRATEAFF.

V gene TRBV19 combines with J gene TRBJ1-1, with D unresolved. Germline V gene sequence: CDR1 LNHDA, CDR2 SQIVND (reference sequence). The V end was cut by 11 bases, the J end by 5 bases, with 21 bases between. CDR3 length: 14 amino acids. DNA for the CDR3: TGTGCCGCATCCCCAATACGGGGAGGGACTGAAGCTTTCTTT. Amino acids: CAASPIRGGTEAFF.

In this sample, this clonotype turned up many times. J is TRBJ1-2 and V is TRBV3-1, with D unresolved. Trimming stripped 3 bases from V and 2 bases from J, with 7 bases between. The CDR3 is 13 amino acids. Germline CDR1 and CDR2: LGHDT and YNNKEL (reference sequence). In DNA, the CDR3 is TGTGCCAGCAGCCACCGAACCAACTATGGCTACACCTTC. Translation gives CASSHRTNYGYTF.

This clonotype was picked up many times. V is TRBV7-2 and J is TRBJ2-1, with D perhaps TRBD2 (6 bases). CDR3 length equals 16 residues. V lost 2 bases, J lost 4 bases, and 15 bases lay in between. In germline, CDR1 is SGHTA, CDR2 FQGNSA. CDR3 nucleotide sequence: TGTGCCAGCAGCTTAAGTTCTACGGGGAGGTACAATGAGCAGTTCTTC. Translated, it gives CASSLSSTGRYNEQFF.

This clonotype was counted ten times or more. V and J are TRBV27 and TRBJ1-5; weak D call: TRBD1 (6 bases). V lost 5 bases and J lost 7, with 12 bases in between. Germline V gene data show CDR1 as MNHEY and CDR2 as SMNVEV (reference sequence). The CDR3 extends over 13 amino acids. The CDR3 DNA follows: TGTGCCAGCAGTCCCAGGGGCGCGCAGCCCCAGCATTTT. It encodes CASSPRGAQPQHF.

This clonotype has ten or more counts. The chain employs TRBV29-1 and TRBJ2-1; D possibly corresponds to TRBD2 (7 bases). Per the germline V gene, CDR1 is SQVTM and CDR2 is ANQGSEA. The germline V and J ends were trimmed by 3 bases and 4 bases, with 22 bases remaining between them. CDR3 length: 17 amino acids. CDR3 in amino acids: CSVDLWGGGQSYNEQFF. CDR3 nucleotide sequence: TGCAGCGTTGACCTATGGGGGGGGGGCCAATCTTACAATGAGCAGTTCTTC.

The CDR3 nucleotides are TGTGCCAGCAGTAACCCCCACTACGAGCAGTACTTC. It encodes CASSNPHYEQYF. The V gene is TRBV12-3 or TRBV12-4, the J gene TRBJ2-7, with unresolved D. CDR3 length: 12 amino acids. Trimming cost V 5 bases and J 3 bases, with 8 bases left between them.

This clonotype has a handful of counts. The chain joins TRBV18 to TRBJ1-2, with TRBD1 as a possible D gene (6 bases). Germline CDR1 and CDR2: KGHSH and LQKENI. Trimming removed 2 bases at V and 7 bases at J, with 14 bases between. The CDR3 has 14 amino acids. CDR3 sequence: CASSPVKGVGGYTF. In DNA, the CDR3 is TGTGCCAGCTCACCAGTTAAGGGGGTCGGTGGCTACACCTTC.

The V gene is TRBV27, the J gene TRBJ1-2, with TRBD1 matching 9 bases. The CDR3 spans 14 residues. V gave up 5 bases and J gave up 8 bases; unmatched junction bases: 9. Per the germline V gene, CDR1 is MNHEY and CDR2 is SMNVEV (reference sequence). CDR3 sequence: CASSPRTGEGGYTF. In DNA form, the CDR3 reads TGTGCCAGCAGTCCCCGGACAGGGGAGGGAGGCTACACCTTC.

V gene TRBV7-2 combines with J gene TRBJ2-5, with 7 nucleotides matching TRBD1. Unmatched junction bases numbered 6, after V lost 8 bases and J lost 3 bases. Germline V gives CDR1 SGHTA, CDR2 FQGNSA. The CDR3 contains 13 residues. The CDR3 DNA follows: TGTGCCAGCGGCATCGACAGGGAAGAGACCCAGTACTTC. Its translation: CASGIDREETQYF. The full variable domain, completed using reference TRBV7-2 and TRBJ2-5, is GAGVSQSPSNKVTEKGKDVELRCDPISGHTALYWYRQSLGQGLEFLIYFQGNSAPDKSGLPSDRFSAERTGGSVSTLTIQRTQQEDSAVYLCASGIDREETQYFGPGTRLLVL.

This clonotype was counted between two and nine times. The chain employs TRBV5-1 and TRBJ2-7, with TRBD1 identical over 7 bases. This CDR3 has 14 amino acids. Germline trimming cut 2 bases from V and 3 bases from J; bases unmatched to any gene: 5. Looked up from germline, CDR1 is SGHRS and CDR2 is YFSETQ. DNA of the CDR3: TGCGCCAGCAGCTTCGACAGGGTAAACTACGAGCAGTACTTC. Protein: CASSFDRVNYEQYF.

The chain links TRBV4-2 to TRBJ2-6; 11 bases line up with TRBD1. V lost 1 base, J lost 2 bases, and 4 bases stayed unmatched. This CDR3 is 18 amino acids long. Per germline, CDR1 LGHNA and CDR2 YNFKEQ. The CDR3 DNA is TGTGCCAGCAGCCAAGGGGACAGGGGGGAGGCTGGGGCCAACGTCCTGACTTTC. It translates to CASSQGDRGEAGANVLTF.

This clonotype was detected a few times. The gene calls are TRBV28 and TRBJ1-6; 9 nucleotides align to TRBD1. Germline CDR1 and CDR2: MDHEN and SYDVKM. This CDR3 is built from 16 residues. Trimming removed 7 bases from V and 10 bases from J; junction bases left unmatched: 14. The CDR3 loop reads CASIGFLTGGRSPLHF. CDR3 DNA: TGTGCCAGCATCGGTTTCCTGACAGGGGGGAGGTCACCCCTCCACTTT.

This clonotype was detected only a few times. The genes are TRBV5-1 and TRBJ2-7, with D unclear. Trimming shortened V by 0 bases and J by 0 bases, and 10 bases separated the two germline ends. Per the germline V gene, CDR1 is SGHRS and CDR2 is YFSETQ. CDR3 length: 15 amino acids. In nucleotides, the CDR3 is TGCGCCAGCAGCTTGGGTCCAGCCAGCTCCTACGAGCAGTACTTC. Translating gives CASSLGPASSYEQYF.

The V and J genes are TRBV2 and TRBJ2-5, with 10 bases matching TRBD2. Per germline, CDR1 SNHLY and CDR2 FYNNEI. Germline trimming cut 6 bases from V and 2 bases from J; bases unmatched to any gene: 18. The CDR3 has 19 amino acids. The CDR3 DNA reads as TGTGCCAGCAGCTCTAACCCATCTCCGTTACTAGCGGGACAAGAGACCCAGTACTTC. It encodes CASSSNPSPLLAGQETQYF.

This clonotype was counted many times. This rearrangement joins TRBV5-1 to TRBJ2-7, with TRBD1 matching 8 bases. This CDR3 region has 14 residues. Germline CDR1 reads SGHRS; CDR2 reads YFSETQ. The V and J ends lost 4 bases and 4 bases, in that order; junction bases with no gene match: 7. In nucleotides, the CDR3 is TGCGCCAGCAGCGTAGACAGGGGCTTTTACGAGCAGTACTTC. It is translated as CASSVDRGFYEQYF.

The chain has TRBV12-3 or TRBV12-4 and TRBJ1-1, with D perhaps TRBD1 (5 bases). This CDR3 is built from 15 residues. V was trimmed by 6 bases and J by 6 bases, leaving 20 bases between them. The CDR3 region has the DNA TGTGCCAGCAGAGCCCAGGGATCAACCGTCTCTGAAGCTTTCTTT. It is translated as CASRAQGSTVSEAFF.

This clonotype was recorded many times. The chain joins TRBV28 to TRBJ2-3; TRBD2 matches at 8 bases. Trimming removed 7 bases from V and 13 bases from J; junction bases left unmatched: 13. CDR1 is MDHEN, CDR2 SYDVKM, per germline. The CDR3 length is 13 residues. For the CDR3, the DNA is TGTGCCAGCATAGGGGGTAGCGGGGCCAGGAAGTATTTT. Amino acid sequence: CASIGGSGARKYF.

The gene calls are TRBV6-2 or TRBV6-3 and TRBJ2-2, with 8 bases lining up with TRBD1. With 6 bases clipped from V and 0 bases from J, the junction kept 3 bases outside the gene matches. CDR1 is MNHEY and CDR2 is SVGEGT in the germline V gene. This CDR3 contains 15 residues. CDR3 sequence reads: CASSGQGTNTGELFF. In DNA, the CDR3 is TGTGCCAGCAGCGGACAGGGTACGAACACCGGGGAGCTGTTTTTT.

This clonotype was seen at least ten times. The CDR3 is CASRVDRAQPQHF. The CDR3 bases are TGTGCCAGCAGAGTGGACAGAGCACAGCCCCAGCATTTT. The V gene is TRBV2, the J gene TRBJ1-5; TRBD1 might be the D (6 bases). This CDR3 spans 13 amino acids. The germline V gene has CDR1 SNHLY and CDR2 FYNNEI. V shed 6 bases and J shed 7 bases, with 13 bases lying between them.

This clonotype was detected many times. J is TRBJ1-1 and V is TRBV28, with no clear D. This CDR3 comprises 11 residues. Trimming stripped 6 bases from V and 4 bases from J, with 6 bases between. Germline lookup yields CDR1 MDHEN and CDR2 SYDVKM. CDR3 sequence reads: CASRVFTEAFF. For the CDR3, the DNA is TGTGCCAGCAGGGTATTCACTGAAGCTTTCTTT. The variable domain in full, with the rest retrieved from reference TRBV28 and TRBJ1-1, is DVKVTQSSRYLVKRTGEKVFLECVQDMDHENMFWYRQDPGLGLRLIYFSYDVKMKEKGDIPEGYSVSREKKERFSLILESASTNQTSMYLCASRVFTEAFFGQGTRLTVV.

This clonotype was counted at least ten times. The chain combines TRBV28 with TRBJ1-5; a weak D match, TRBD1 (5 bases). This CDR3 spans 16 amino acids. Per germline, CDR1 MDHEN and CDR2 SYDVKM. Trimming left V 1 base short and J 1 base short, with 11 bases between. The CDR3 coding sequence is TGTGCCAGCAGTTTATTAGCACAGGTCAGCAATCAGCCCCAGCATTTT. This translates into CASSLLAQVSNQPQHF.

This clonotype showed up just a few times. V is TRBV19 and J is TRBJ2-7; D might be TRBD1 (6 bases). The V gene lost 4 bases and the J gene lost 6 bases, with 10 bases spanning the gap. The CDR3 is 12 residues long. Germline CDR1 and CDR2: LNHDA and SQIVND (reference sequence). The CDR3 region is CASSRGGGEQYF. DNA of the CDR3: TGTGCCAGTAGTAGAGGGGGTGGCGAGCAGTACTTC.

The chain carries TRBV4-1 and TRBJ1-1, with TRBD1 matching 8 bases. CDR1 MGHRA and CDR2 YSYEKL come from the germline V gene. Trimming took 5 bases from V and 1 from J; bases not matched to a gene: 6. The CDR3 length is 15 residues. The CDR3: CASSEPGTGNTEAFF. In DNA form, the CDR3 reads TGCGCCAGCAGCGAACCCGGGACAGGGAACACTGAAGCTTTCTTT.

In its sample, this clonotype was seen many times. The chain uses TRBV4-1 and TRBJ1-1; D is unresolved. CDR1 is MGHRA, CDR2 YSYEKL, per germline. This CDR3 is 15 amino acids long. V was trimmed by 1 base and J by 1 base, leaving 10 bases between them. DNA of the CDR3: TGCGCCAGCAGCCAAGCTGCATCGACGAACACTGAAGCTTTCTTT. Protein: CASSQAASTNTEAFF.

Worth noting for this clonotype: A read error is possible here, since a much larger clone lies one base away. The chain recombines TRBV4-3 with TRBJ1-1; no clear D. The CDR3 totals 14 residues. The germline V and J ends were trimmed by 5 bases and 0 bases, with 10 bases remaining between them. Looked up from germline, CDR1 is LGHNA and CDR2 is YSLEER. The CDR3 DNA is TGCGCCAGCAGCACGATATGCATGAACACTGAAGCTTTCTTT. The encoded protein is CASSTICMNTEAFF.